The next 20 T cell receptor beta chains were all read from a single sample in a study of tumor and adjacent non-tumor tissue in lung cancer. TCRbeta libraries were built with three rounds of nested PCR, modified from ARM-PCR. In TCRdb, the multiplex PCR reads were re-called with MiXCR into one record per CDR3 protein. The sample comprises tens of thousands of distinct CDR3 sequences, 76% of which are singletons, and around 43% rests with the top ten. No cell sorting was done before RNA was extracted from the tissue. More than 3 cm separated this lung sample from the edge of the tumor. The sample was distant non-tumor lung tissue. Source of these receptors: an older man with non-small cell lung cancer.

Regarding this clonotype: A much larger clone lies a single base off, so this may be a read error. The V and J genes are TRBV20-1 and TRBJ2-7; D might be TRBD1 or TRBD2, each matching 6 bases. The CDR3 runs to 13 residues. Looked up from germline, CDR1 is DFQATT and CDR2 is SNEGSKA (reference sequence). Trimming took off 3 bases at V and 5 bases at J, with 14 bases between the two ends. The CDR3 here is CSARGWGADEQYF. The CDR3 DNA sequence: TGCAGTGCTAGGGGTTGGGGGGCGGACGAGCAGTACTTC.

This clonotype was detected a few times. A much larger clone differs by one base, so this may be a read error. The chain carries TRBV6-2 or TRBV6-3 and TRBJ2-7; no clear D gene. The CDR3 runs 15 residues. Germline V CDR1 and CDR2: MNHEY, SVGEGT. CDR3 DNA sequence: TGTGCCAGCTGTTACTCGCTCGTTAAGGGATACGAGCAGTACTTC. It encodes CASCYSLVKGYEQYF.

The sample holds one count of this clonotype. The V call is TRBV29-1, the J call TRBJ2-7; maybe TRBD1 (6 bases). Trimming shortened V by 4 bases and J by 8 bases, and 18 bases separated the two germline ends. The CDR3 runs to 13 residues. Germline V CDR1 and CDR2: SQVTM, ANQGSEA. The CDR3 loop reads CSVGASGTHKQYF. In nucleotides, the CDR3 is TGCAGCGTTGGGGCGAGTGGGACACACAAGCAGTACTTC.

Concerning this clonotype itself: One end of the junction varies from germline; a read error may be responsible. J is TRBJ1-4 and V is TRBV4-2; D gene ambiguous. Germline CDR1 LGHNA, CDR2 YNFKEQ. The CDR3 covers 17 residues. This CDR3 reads CASSQIPLGVANEKMFF. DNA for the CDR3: TGTGCCAGCAGCCAAATACCGTTGGGAGTAGCTAATGAAAAAATGTTTTTT.

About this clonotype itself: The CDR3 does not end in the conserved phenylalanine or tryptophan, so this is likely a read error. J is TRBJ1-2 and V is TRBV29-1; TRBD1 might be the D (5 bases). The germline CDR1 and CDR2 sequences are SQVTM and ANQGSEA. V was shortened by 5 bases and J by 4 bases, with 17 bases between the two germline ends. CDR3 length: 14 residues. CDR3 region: CSVHPDRLPYGYTL. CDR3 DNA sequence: TGCAGCGTTCACCCCGACAGATTACCCTATGGCTACACCTTG.

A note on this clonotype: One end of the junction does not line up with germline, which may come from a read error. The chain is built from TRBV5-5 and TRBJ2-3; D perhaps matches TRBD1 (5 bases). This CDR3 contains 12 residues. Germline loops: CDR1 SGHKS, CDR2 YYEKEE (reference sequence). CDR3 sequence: CDSSSTTDTQYF. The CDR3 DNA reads TGTGACAGCAGCTCTACGACAGACACGCAGTATTTT.

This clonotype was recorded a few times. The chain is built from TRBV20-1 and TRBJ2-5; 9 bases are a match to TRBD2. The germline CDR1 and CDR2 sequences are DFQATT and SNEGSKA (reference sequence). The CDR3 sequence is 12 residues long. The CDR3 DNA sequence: TGCAGCGTTGGACTAGCGCGGGAGACCCAGTACTTC. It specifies CSVGLARETQYF.

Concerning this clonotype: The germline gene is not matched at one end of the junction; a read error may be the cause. The CDR3 loop is CASSQDVRSFDGYTF. The CDR3 nucleotides are TGTGCCAGCAGCCAAGATGTGCGGTCTTTTGATGGCTACACCTTC. This chain joins TRBV4-1 and TRBJ1-2; D ambiguous. From germline, CDR1 is MGHRA and CDR2 YSYEKL. The CDR3 runs 15 residues.

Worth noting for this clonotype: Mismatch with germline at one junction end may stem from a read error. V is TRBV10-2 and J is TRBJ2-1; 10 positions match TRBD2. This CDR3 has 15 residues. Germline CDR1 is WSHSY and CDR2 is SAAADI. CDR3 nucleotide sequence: TGCACCAGCTACTCCACGGCTAGCGGGAGACACGAGCAGTTCTTC. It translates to CTSYSTASGRHEQFF.

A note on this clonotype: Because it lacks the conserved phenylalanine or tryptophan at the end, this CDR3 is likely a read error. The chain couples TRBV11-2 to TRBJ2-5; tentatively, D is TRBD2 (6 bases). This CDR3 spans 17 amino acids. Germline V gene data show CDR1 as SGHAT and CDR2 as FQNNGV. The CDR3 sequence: CAGSIALAEGTQETQYY. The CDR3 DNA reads TGTGCCGGCAGCATAGCATTAGCGGAGGGTACTCAAGAGACCCAGTACTAC.

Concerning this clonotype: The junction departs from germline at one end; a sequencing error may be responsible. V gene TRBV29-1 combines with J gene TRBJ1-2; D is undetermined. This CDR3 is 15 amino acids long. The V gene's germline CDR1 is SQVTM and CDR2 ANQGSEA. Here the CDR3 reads CSVGDQDGPNYGYTF. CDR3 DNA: TGCAGCGTTGGAGATCAAGACGGCCCCAACTATGGCTACACTTTC.

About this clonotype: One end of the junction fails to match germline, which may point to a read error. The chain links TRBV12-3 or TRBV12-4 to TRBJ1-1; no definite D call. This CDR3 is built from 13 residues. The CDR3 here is CASDLAGRTEGFF. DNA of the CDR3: TGTGCCAGCGATTTAGCGGGCCGAACTGAAGGTTTCTTT.

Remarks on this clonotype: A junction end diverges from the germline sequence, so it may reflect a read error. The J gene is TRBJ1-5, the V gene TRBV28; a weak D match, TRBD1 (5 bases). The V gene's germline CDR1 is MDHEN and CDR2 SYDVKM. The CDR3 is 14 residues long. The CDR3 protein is CASSLQGSNQPQLF. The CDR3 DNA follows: TGTGCCAGCAGTTTACAGGGAAGTAATCAGCCCCAGCTTTTT.

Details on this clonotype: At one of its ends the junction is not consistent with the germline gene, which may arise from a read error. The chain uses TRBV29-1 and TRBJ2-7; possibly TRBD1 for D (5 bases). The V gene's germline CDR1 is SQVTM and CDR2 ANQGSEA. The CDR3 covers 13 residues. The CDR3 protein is CSLEGQGTYEQYF. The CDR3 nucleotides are TGCAGCCTTGAAGGCCAGGGTACCTACGAGCAGTATTTC.

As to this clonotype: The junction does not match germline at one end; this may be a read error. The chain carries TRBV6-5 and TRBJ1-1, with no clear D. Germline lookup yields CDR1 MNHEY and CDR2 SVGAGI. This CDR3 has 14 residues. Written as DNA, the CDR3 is TGTGCCAGCAGTGCCCTAATCGAGAACATTGAAGCTTTCTTT. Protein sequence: CASSALIENIEAFF.

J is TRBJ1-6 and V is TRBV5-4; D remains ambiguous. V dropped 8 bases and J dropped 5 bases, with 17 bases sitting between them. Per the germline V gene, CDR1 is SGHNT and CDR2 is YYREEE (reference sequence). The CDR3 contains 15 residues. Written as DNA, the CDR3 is TGTGCCAGTAGCCGAACAAGGGATCATAATTCACCCCTCCACTTT. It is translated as CASSRTRDHNSPLHF.

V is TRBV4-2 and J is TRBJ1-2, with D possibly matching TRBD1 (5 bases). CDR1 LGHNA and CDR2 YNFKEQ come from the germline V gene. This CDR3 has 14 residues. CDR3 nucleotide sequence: TGTACCATCAGCCCGATACAGGACAACTATGGCTACACCTTC. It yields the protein CTISPIQDNYGYTF.

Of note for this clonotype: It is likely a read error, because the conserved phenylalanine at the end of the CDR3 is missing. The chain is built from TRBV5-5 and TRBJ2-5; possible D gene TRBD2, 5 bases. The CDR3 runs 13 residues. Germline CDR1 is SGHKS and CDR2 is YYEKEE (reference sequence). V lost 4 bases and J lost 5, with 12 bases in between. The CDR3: CASSTKPGETQYL. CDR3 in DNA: TGTGCCAGCAGCACTAAACCGGGGGAGACCCAGTACCTC.

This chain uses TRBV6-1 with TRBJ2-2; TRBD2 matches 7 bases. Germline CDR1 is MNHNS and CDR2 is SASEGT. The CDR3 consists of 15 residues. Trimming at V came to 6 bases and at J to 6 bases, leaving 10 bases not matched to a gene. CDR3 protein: CASRSGGRMAGELFF. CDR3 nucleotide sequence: TGTGCCAGCAGGTCCGGCGGGAGAATGGCCGGGGAGCTGTTTTTT.

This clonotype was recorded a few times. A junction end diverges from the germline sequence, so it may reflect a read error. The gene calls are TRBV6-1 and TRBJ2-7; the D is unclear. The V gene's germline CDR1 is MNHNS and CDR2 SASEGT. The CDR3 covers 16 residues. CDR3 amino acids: CVSSEASGAKAYEQYF. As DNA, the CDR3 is TGTGTCAGCAGTGAAGCCTCAGGCGCCAAGGCCTACGAGCAGTACTTC.